This T cell receptor (beta chain) was documented in a study of PD-L1 blockade in urothelial cancer. As for the study in general: Patients commenced atezolizumab in the mid-2010s, and it was given at 1,200 mg intravenously every 3 weeks. The median T cell count in blood samples was approximately 140,000. Males with urothelial cancer arising in the bladder constituted most of the 29 patients.

The germline V and J ends were trimmed by 7 bases and 8 bases, with 11 bases remaining between them. Germline CDR1 is MNHEY and CDR2 is SMNVEV (reference sequence). There are 11 residues in the CDR3. Time point specified: peripheral blood 6 weeks after treatment start. Generated by immunoSEQ multiplex PCR, the TCRdb table keeps only in-frame clones and is missing some. The sample has about 90,000 clones; over 80% are singletons. This clonotype was sampled from an older man with urothelial cancer. The sample here was PBMCs, taken around atezolizumab (anti-PD-L1) treatment. The V call is TRBV27, the J call TRBJ1-2; TRBD1 is a possible D gene (6 bases). The CDR3 DNA reads TGTGCCAGCACGGGGGGGGGCGGCTACACCTTC. As protein: CASTGGGGYTF.